A selection of T cell receptor beta chains follows, all from one sample in a study of blood T cell repertoires in COVID-19. Measured with immunoSEQ multiplex PCR; TCRdb has only the in-frame clones, and not every one. Among approximately 210,000 clones listed, around 80% were seen once. The sequencing input was peripheral blood. Receptor source: a middle-aged woman with acute or convalescent COVID-19. CDR3s include the opening cysteine and the closing phenylalanine or tryptophan. The D gene is left open where the match is weak. Size is stated for part of the rows, as once, few or many counts, or as a class when the clone is expanded.

size: once; V: TRBV5-1; D: TRBD2; J: TRBJ2-1; CDR3: CASRQGLAGGSLGNEQFF; DNA: TGCGCCAGCAGACAGGGACTAGCGGGAGGGTCTCTGGGCAATGAGCAGTTCTTC
size: many; V: TRBV5-1; D: TRBD1; J: TRBJ1-2; CDR3: CASSFGSGGIDGYTF; DNA: TGCGCCAGCAGCTTTGGTTCAGGGGGCATAGATGGCTACACCTTC
size: -; V: TRBV7-8; D: -; J: TRBJ2-1; CDR3: CASSLQGPPHNEQFF; DNA: TGTGCCAGCAGCTTACAGGGTCCGCCCCACAATGAGCAGTTCTTC
size: -; V: TRBV5-1; D: TRBD1; J: TRBJ1-1; CDR3: CASSPAGTALTSEAFF; DNA: TGCGCCAGCAGCCCCGCGGGGACAGCGTTAACTTCTGAAGCTTTCTTT
size: -; V: TRBV25-1; D: TRBD2; J: TRBJ2-3; CDR3: CASSESGGRITDTQYF; DNA: TGTGCCAGCAGTGAGTCGGGGGGGCGGATCACAGATACGCAGTATTTT
size: many; V: TRBV4-1; D: TRBD1; J: TRBJ1-4; CDR3: CASSPTGEKTATNEKLFF; DNA: TGCGCCAGCAGCCCGACAGGGGAGAAAACTGCAACTAATGAAAAACTGTTTTTT
size: -; V: TRBV2; D: TRBD2; J: TRBJ2-5; CDR3: CASSPRGGGGETQYF; DNA: TGTGCCAGCAGCCCACGCGGGGGGGGCGGAGAGACCCAGTACTTC
size: -; V: TRBV6-5; D: TRBD1; J: TRBJ2-3; CDR3: CASRQGKDTQYF; DNA: TGTGCCAGCAGACAGGGGAAGGATACGCAGTATTTT
size: -; V: TRBV19; D: -; J: TRBJ2-7; CDR3: CASNPGRGYEQYF; DNA: TGTGCCAGTAACCCCGGCAGGGGATACGAGCAGTACTTC
size: -; V: TRBV5-1; D: TRBD1; J: TRBJ1-5; CDR3: CASSLGQGTNQPQHF; DNA: TGCGCCAGCAGCTTGGGACAGGGGACCAATCAGCCCCAGCATTTT
size: -; V: TRBV29-1; D: -; J: TRBJ2-7; CDR3: CSVVGATSSYEQYF; DNA: TGCAGCGTTGTCGGAGCAACAAGCTCCTACGAGCAGTACTTC
size: -; V: TRBV7-2; D: -; J: TRBJ2-7; CDR3: CASSFGGGSYEQYF; DNA: TGTGCCAGCAGCTTTGGTGGGGGCAGCTACGAGCAGTACTTC
size: -; V: TRBV19; D: TRBD2; J: TRBJ2-4; CDR3: CASSIDWTPGLEVKRHAKNIQYF; DNA: TGTGCCAGTAGTATAGATTGGACTCCGGGACTAGAAGTAAAACGGCACGCCAAAAACATTCAGTACTTC
size: -; V: TRBV28; D: TRBD1; J: TRBJ1-4; CDR3: CASSLGTGRIPNEKLFF; DNA: TGTGCCAGCAGTTTAGGGACAGGGAGAATCCCTAATGAAAAACTGTTTTTT
size: -; V: TRBV6-5; D: TRBD2; J: TRBJ2-5; CDR3: CASSRTSGSRETQYF; DNA: TGTGCCAGCAGCAGGACTAGCGGGAGTCGCGAGACCCAGTACTTC
size: few; V: TRBV19; D: TRBD2; J: TRBJ2-1; CDR3: CASSIDPGLGYNEQFF; DNA: TGTGCCAGTAGTATAGACCCGGGACTAGGCTACAATGAGCAGTTCTTC